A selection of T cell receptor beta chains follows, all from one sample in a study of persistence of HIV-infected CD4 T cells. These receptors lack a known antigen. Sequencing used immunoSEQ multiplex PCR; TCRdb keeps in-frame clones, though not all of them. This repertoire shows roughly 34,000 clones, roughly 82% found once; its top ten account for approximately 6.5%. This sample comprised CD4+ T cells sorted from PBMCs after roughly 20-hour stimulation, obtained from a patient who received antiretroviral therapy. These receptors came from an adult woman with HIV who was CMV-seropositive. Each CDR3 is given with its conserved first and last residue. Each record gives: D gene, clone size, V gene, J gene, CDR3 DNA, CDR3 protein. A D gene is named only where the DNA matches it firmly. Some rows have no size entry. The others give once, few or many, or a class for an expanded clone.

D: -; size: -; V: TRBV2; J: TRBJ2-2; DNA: TGTGCCAGCAGTGTACGAGGGGGCGGGGAGCTGTTTTTT; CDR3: CASSVRGGGELFF
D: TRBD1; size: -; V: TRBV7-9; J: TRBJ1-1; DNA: TGTGCCAGCAGCATCGACAGGGTCACTGAAGCTTTCTTT; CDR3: CASSIDRVTEAFF
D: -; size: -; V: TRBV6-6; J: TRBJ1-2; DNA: TGTGCCAGCAGTTATAGGGAGACCCGGGCGGGCTATGGCTACACCTTC; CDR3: CASSYRETRAGYGYTF
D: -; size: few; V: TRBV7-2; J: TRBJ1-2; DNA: TGTGCCAGCAGCTTAGCGCGTATAGAAGGGCCCTACGGCTACACCTTC; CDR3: CASSLARIEGPYGYTF
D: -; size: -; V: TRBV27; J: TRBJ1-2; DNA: TGTGCCAGCAAGTTCACAAAGGGATTGAACTATGGCTACACCTTC; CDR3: CASKFTKGLNYGYTF
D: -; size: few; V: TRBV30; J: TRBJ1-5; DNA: TGTGCCTGGAATAGTCAGACTAGCAATCAGCCCCAGCATTTT; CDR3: CAWNSQTSNQPQHF
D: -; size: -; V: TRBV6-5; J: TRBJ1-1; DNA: TGTGCCAGCACCGGGGGCTCCACTGAAGCTTTCTTT; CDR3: CASTGGSTEAFF
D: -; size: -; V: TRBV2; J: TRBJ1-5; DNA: TGTGCCAGCAGAGGGTATGGTGAGAGCAATCAGCCCCAGCATTTT; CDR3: CASRGYGESNQPQHF
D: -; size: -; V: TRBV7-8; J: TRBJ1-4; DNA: TGTGCCAGCAGCCTTACGGGACCTTTTAATGAAAAACTGTTTTTT; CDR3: CASSLTGPFNEKLFF
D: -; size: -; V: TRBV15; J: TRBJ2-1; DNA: TGTGCCACCAGCAGAGTGTCCGTGTGGGATGAGCAGTTCTTC; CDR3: CATSRVSVWDEQFF
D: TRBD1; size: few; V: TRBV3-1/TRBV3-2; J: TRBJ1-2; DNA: TGTGCCAGCAGCCCCACATTAACAGGGGGCCGTGACTATGGCTACACCTTC; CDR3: CASSPTLTGGRDYGYTF
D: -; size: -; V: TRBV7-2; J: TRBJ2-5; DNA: TGTGCCAGCATCCTAAACTCGGGACACCCGGAGAAGACCCAGTACTTC; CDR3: CASILNSGHPEKTQYF
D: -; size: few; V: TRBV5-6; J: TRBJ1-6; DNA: TGTGCCAGCAGCTTTCGGAGCTCCTATAATTCACCCCTCCACTTT; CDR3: CASSFRSSYNSPLHF
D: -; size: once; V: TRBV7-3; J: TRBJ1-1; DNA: TGTGCCAGCAGCCCCCCCGGGCAGGGAAATGAAGCTTTCTTT; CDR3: CASSPPGQGNEAFF
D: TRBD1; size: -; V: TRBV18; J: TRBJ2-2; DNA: TGTGCCAGCTCACCCCCAGGGACAGGAACAATAAAAACCGGGGAGCTGTTTTTT; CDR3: CASSPPGTGTIKTGELFF
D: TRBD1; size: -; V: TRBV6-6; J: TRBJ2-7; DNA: TGTGCCAGCAGCCCGGGACAGGGGGCCCACGAGCAGTACTTC; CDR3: CASSPGQGAHEQYF
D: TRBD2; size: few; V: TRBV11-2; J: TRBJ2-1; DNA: TGTGCCAGCAGCTTAGGGTTTAAGTCCCGGACTAGCCCTCACAATGAGCAGTTCTTC; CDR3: CASSLGFKSRTSPHNEQFF
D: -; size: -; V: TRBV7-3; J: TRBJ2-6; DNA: TGTGCCAGCAGCTTAAGGACAGCTAGCTCTGGGGCCAACGTCCTGACTTTC; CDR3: CASSLRTASSGANVLTF
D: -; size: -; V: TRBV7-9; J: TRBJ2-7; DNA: TGTGCCAGCAGCCTAGGGGGGTTAACCTCCTACGAGCAGTACTTC; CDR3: CASSLGGLTSYEQYF
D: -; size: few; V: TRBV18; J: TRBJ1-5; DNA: TGTGCCAGCTCACCAGGGGGACGCAATCAGCCCCAGCATTTT; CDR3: CASSPGGRNQPQHF
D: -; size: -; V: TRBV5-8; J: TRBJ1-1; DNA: TGTGCCAGCAGCTTGGCTGGGACACACCCAAACACTGAAGCTTTCTTT; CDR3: CASSLAGTHPNTEAFF
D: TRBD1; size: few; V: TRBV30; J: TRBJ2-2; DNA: TGTGCCTGGAGTGTAGTCTATGGGACAGGGAACACCGGGGAGCTGTTTTTT; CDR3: CAWSVVYGTGNTGELFF
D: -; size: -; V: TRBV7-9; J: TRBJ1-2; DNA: TGTGCCAGCAGCTCCGGCAGGGTGGCAAACGGCTACACCTTC; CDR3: CASSSGRVANGYTF
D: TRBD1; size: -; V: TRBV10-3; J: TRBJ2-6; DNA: TGTGCCATCAGCCAACAGGGGACTGGGGCCAACGTCCTGACTTTC; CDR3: CAISQQGTGANVLTF
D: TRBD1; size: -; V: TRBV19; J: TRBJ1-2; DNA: TGTGCCAGTAGTATAGAGCAGGGGGCGAACTATGGCTACACCTTC; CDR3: CASSIEQGANYGYTF
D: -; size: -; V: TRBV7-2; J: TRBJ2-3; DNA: TGTGCCAGCAGCGTTTCGACTGGCAGGGATACGCAGTATTTT; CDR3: CASSVSTGRDTQYF
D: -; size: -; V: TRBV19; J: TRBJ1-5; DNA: TGTGCCAGTAGTCCCGGGGGAAATCGGCCCCAGCATTTT; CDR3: CASSPGGNRPQHF
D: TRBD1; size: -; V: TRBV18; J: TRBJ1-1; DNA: TGTGCCAGCTCACCGCTGGACAGGGGGACTCAGCGTGAAGCTTTCTTT; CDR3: CASSPLDRGTQREAFF
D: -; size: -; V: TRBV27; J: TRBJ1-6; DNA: TGTGCCAGCAACTTAAAGGACGGTAGCTATAATTCACCCCTCCACTTT; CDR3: CASNLKDGSYNSPLHF
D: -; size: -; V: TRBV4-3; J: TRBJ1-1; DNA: TGCGCCAGCCGCCGACAGATCAACACTGAAGCTTTCTTT; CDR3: CASRRQINTEAFF